This T cell receptor beta chain was identified during a study of cytotoxic CD8 clonotypes in ibrutinib-treated CLL. Study context: Across the patients, approximately ten were relapsed/refractory, 15 treatment-naive and 17 to 18 IGHV unmutated. It was after a median approximately twelve months of treatment, range 6 to 36, that response samples were taken.

Losses at the gene ends were 0 bases for V and 0 bases for J; bases not matched to a gene: 14. The CDR3 loop spans 19 amino acids. Germline V gene data show CDR1 as SGHTA and CDR2 as FQGNSA. The assay was immunoSEQ multiplex PCR, and TCRdb's table has in-frame clones only and misses some. The table has around 310,000 clones, about 80% seen once; the top ten hold more than 6%. This clone was detected only once. The TCR sequence derives from a human donor with chronic lymphocytic leukemia. The J gene is TRBJ2-7, the V gene TRBV7-2, with TRBD2 matching over 7 bases. Sequenced material: PBMCs, taken before ibrutinib treatment. The DNA of the CDR3 is TGTGCCAGCAGCTTAGCGGGGGGATTTAGCGGGCACAACTCCTACGAGCAGTACTTC. The encoded protein is CASSLAGGFSGHNSYEQYF.